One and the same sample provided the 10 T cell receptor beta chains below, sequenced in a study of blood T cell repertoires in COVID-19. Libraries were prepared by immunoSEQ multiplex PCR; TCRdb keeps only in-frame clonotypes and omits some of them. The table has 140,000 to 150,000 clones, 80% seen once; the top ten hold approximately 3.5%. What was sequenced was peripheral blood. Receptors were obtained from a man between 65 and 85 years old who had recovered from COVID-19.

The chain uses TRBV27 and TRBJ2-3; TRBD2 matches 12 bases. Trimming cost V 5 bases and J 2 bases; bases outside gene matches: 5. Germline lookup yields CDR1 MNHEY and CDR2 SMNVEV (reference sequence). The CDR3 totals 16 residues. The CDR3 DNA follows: TGTGCCAGCAGTCCCGGACTAGCGGGACTCACAGATACGCAGTATTTT. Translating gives CASSPGLAGLTDTQYF.

CDR3 nucleotide sequence: TGTGCCAGCTCACCAGATCTAGCGGGATACAATGAGCAGTTCTTC. Protein: CASSPDLAGYNEQFF. The chain is built from TRBV18 and TRBJ2-1; 9 nucleotides align to TRBD2. With 2 bases clipped from V and 4 bases from J, the junction kept 3 bases outside the gene matches. CDR1 and CDR2 from the germline V gene are KGHSH and LQKENI. The CDR3 is 15 residues long.

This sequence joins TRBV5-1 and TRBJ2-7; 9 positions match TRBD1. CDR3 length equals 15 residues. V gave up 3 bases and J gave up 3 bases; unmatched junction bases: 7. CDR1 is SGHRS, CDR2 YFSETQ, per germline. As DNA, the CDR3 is TGCGCCAGCAGCTCCTCGACAGGGGGGATCTACGAGCAGTACTTC. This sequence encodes CASSSSTGGIYEQYF.

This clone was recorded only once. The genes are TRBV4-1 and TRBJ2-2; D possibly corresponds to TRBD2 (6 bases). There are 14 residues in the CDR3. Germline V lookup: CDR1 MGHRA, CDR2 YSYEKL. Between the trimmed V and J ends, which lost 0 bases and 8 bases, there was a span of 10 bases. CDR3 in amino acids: CASSQDGGSGELFF. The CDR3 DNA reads TGCGCCAGCAGCCAAGATGGGGGGTCGGGGGAGCTGTTTTTT.

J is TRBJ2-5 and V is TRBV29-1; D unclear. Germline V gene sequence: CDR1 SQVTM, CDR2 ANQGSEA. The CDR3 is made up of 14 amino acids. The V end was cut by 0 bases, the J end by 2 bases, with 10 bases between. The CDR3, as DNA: TGCAGCGTTGAAGATTGGAGTGAGCAAGAGACCCAGTACTTC. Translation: CSVEDWSEQETQYF. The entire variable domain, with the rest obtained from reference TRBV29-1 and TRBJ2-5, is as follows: SAVISQKPSRDICQRGTSLTIQCQVDSQVTMMFWYRQQPGQSLTLIATANQGSEATYESGFVIDKFPISRPNLTFSTLTVSNMSPEDSSIYLCSVEDWSEQETQYFGPGTRLLVL.

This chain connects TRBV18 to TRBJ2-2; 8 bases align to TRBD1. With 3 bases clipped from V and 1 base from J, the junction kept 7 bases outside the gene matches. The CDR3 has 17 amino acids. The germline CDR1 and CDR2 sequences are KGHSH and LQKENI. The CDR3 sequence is CASSPYSGTGNTGELFF. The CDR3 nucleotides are TGTGCCAGCTCACCCTACTCCGGGACAGGGAACACCGGGGAGCTGTTTTTT. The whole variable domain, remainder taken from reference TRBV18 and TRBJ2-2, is NAGVMQNPRHLVRRRGQEARLRCSPMKGHSHVYWYRQLPEEGLKFMVYLQKENIIDESGMPKERFSAEFPKEGPSILRIQQVVRGDSAAYFCASSPYSGTGNTGELFFGEGSRLTVL.

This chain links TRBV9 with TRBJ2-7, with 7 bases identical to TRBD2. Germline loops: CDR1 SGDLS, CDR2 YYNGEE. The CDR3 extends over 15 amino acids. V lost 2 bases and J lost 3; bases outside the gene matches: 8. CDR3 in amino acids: CASSVGFGGIYEQYF. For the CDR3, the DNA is TGTGCCAGCAGCGTTGGTTTCGGGGGGATCTACGAGCAGTACTTC.

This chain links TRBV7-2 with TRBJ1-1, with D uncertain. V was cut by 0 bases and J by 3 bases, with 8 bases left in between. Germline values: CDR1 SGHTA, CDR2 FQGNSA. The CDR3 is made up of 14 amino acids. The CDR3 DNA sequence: TGTGCCAGCAGCTTAGCGTACGGTTACACTGAAGCTTTCTTT. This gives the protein CASSLAYGYTEAFF.

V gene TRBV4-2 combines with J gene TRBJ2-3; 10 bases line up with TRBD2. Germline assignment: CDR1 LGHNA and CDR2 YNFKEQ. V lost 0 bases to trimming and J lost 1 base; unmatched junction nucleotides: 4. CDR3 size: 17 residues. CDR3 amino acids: CASSQEWGTSGTDTQYF. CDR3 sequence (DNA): TGTGCCAGCAGCCAAGAGTGGGGGACTAGCGGCACAGATACGCAGTATTTT.

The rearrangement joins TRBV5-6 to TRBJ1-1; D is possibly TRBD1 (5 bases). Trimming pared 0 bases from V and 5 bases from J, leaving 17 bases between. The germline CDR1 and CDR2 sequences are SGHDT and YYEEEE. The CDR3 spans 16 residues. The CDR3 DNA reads TGTGCCAGCAGCTTGGGGGGCGGGATTCTATGGACTGAAGCTTTCTTT. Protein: CASSLGGGILWTEAFF. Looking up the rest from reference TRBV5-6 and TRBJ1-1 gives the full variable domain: DAGVTQSPTHLIKTRGQQVTLRCSPKSGHDTVSWYQQALGQGPQFIFQYYEEEERQRGNFPDRFSGHQFPNYSSELNVNALLLGDSALYLCASSLGGGILWTEAFFGQGTRLTVV.